A selection of T cell receptor beta chains follows, all from one sample in a study of vaccination effects on CD4 cells after COVID-19. For these receptors, no antigen is known. Clones were read by immunoSEQ multiplex PCR, and TCRdb kept only the in-frame ones, dropping some. Here the sample spans some 30,000 clones, approximately 64% being singletons. This specimen consisted of CD4+ T cells from PBMCs cultured with SARS-CoV-2 spike peptides, obtained after COVID-19 vaccination. These receptors were obtained from a human donor who received a COVID-19 vaccine. CDR3s include the opening cysteine and the closing phenylalanine or tryptophan. D genes are given only for firm matches. Clone size is not always given. Where it is, it says once, few, many or a class for expanded clones.

>14|NA|NA|TRBJ1-5|TRBV30
TGTGCCTGGAGTGTAGGCGCGAGGCTTCAGCCCCAGCATTTT
CAWSVGARLQPQHF
>13|few|NA|TRBJ2-3|TRBV5-4
TGTGCCAGCAGCTTGGATTTGTCAGATACGCAGTATTTT
CASSLDLSDTQYF
>15|NA|NA|TRBJ1-5|TRBV18
TGTGCCAGCTCACCATCTACAGGGAGCAATCAGCCCCAGCATTTT
CASSPSTGSNQPQHF
>15|NA|NA|TRBJ2-5|TRBV3-1/TRBV3-2
TGTGCCAGCAGCCAAGTTCAGACGTACCAAGAGACCCAGTACTTC
CASSQVQTYQETQYF
>14|NA|NA|TRBJ1-2|TRBV6-5
TGTGCCAGCAGTTACTCCCACAGGATGGATGGCTACACCTTC
CASSYSHRMDGYTF
>14|NA|TRBD1|TRBJ1-4|TRBV7-9
TGTGCCAGCAGCGTCAGGGGGCTGACTGAAAAACTGTTTTTT
CASSVRGLTEKLFF
>15|NA|TRBD2|TRBJ2-1|TRBV6-6
TGTGCCAGCAGTTACTCGATCTCGGGAGGCAATGAGCAGTTCTTC
CASSYSISGGNEQFF
>16|NA|TRBD1|TRBJ2-7|TRBV7-9
TGTGCCAGCAGCTATGAGCGGACAGGGTCTTACCACGAGCAGTACTTC
CASSYERTGSYHEQYF
>14|NA|TRBD1|TRBJ2-1|TRBV3-1/TRBV3-2
TGTGCCAGTGGAGTGGGACAGGGGAGGAATGAGCAGTTCTTC
CASGVGQGRNEQFF
>13|NA|NA|TRBJ2-3|TRBV5-8
TGTGCCAGCAGATCCCGCTTGACAGATACGCAGTATTTT
CASRSRLTDTQYF
>15|NA|NA|TRBJ1-5|TRBV25-1
TGTGCCAGCAGTGAACCCGGGACATACGATCAGCCCCAGCATTTT
CASSEPGTYDQPQHF
>16|NA|TRBD2|TRBJ2-1|TRBV24-1
TGTGCCACCAGTGGCCTAACTAGCGGGAAAGACAATGAGCAGTTCTTC
CATSGLTSGKDNEQFF
>14|NA|NA|TRBJ1-4|TRBV21-1
TGTGCCAGCAGCCCCGGGACACCTAATGAAAAACTGTTTTTT
CASSPGTPNEKLFF
>14|few|NA|TRBJ1-3|TRBV2
TGTGCCAGCAGTGGAGAGGGATATGGAAACACCATATATTTT
CASSGEGYGNTIYF
>16|NA|TRBD2|TRBJ2-1|TRBV7-2
TGTGCCAGCAGCCAGTTCCCCGGGACTAGTTTCAATGAGCAGTTCTTC
CASSQFPGTSFNEQFF
>16|NA|NA|TRBJ1-3|TRBV18
TGTGCCAGCTCACCAGTAACAGAACTATTTGGAAACACCATATATTTT
CASSPVTELFGNTIYF
>16|NA|NA|TRBJ2-7|TRBV4-2
TGTGCCAGCAGCCAGGACACTAGTCCCCTAATCTACGAGCAGTACTTC
CASSQDTSPLIYEQYF
>16|NA|TRBD2|TRBJ2-5|TRBV5-1
TGCGCCAGCAGCTTGCAGCCTAGCGGGGGCCAAGAGACCCAGTACTTC
CASSLQPSGGQETQYF
>15|NA|NA|TRBJ1-2|TRBV2
TGTGCCAGCAGTGTTGAACAGGGTGGCTCCTATGGCTACACCTTC
CASSVEQGGSYGYTF
>13|NA|NA|TRBJ1-2|TRBV6-1
TGTGCCAGCAGTGAAGCGCTTCTCTATGGCTACACCTTC
CASSEALLYGYTF
>14|NA|NA|TRBJ1-6|TRBV13
TGTGCCAGCAGCGCCGACAGGAGAAATTCACCCCTCCACTTT
CASSADRRNSPLHF
>16|NA|NA|TRBJ2-1|TRBV27
TGTGCCAGCAGTCCCAGTCTTGGGGGAATCCCAAATGAGCAGTTCTTC
CASSPSLGGIPNEQFF
>16|NA|NA|TRBJ2-7|TRBV5-4
TGTGCCAGCAGCCCAAGGAGTGGACAGTCCATCTACGAGCAGTACTTC
CASSPRSGQSIYEQYF
>15|NA|NA|TRBJ1-2|TRBV4-1
TGCGCCAGCAGCCATGATAACAGAGATAGCTATGGCTACACCTTC
CASSHDNRDSYGYTF
>14|NA|NA|TRBJ1-4|TRBV5-1
TGCGCCAGCAGCCTGGAAGGAACTAATGAAAAACTGTTTTTT
CASSLEGTNEKLFF
>12|NA|TRBD2|TRBJ2-1|TRBV7-7
TGTGCCAGCAGGGGGACTAGCGATGAGCAGTTCTTC
CASRGTSDEQFF
>16|NA|TRBD1|TRBJ1-4|TRBV19
TGTGCCAGTAGTATAGAGATCGGGACAGTGGGTGAAAAACTGTTTTTT
CASSIEIGTVGEKLFF
>12|NA|NA|TRBJ2-3|TRBV12-3/TRBV12-4
TGTGCCAGCAGTTTACTCACAGATACGCAGTATTTT
CASSLLTDTQYF
>14|once|NA|TRBJ2-7|TRBV7-9
TGTGCCAGCAGCTTAGAATCGGGGAACTACGAGCAGTACTTC
CASSLESGNYEQYF
>14|few|NA|TRBJ2-3|TRBV18
TGTGCCAGCCGGACCGCAGGGGTCACAGATACGCAGTATTTT
CASRTAGVTDTQYF
>18|NA|TRBD1|TRBJ1-6|TRBV5-4
TGTGCCAGCAGCCCGGGGGGACAGGGCAGCTCCTATAATTCACCCCTCCACTTT
CASSPGGQGSSYNSPLHF
>16|NA|NA|TRBJ1-2|TRBV5-1
TGCGCCAGCAGCTTGGAGCCGGGACTTCTGAACTATGGCTACACCTTC
CASSLEPGLLNYGYTF
>12|NA|NA|TRBJ2-5|TRBV14
TGTGCCAGCAGCCAAGGTCTAGCCGCCCAGTACTTC
CASSQGLAAQYF
>15|NA|NA|TRBJ1-2|TRBV3-1/TRBV3-2
TGTGCCAGCAGCCAAAAAGGGGGTCCCAACTATGGCTACACCTTC
CASSQKGGPNYGYTF
>15|NA|NA|TRBJ1-3|TRBV6-5
TGTGCCAGCAGTTATGGCGGAGACTCTGGAAACACCATATATTTT
CASSYGGDSGNTIYF
>20|NA|NA|TRBJ2-3|TRBV27
TGTGCCAGCAGTTTAAGGCCCCCACGATCGGCGCGCCCTAGCACAGATACGCAGTATTTT
CASSLRPPRSARPSTDTQYF
>15|NA|NA|TRBJ1-2|TRBV6-6
TGTGCCAGCAGCCCACGGGGGGGGGCAGAACGAGGCTACACCTTC
CASSPRGGAERGYTF
>15|few|TRBD1|TRBJ1-4|TRBV7-2
TGTGCCAGCAGCATCAAGGGGGCGGGAGGTGAAAAACTGTTTTTT
CASSIKGAGGEKLFF
>15|medium-sized|TRBD2|TRBJ2-1|TRBV24-1
TGTGCCACCAGTCGGGGGGGCCGAGACTACAATGAGCAGTTCTTC
CATSRGGRDYNEQFF
>14|NA|TRBD1|TRBJ1-4|TRBV7-9
TGTGCCAGCAGCTTAGGGACAGGGGGCGAAAAACTGTTTTTT
CASSLGTGGEKLFF
>14|NA|NA|TRBJ1-2|TRBV3-1/TRBV3-2
TGTGCCACCACATACAGTGGAGGTGGCTATGGCTACACCTTC
CATTYSGGGYGYTF
>15|NA|NA|TRBJ1-5|TRBV18
TGTGCCAGCTCACCACAGGGTAGGGGCAATCAGCCCCAGCATTTT
CASSPQGRGNQPQHF
>16|NA|NA|TRBJ1-3|TRBV10-3
TGTGCCATCACTCAAACAGGGTGGACAGCGGACAGCACCATATATTTT
CAITQTGWTADSTIYF
>14|once|NA|TRBJ2-7|TRBV10-1
TGCGCCAGCAGTGAGTCAACAGCCAACGGCGAGCAGTACTTC
CASSESTANGEQYF
>17|NA|NA|TRBJ2-6|TRBV24-1
TGTGCCACCAGTGACCCCCGGGGAGCCTCTGGGGCCAACGTCCTGACTTTC
CATSDPRGASGANVLTF
>13|NA|NA|TRBJ1-1|TRBV6-2/TRBV6-3
TGTGCCAGCAGTTGGTCAGCCTACACTGAAGCTTTCTTT
CASSWSAYTEAFF
>13|large|NA|TRBJ2-1|TRBV15
TGTGCCACCAGCAGAGATCAAAACAATGAGCAGTTCTTC
CATSRDQNNEQFF